A single sample is the source of the 22 T cell receptor beta chains below, sequenced in a study of blood T cells in healthy people across ages. The authors ran a second PCR of roughly 6 to 12 cycles using a sample-barcoded 5' primer and a J-beta primer mix. TCRdb reprocessed the 5' RACE reads via MiXCR and lists one record per CDR3 protein. Among 700,000 to 950,000 distinct CDR3 sequences listed, more than 45% were seen once. Specimen: blood. The source of these receptors is a young man in good health.

This chain uses TRBV9 with TRBJ2-1, with D possibly being TRBD1 (5 bases). CDR1 is SGDLS and CDR2 is YYNGEE in the germline V gene. V lost 5 bases and J lost 9, with 15 bases in between. The CDR3 has 13 amino acids. The CDR3 DNA reads TGTGCCAGCAGTAGGCAGGGTTCGCGTGAGCAGTTCTTC. It encodes CASSRQGSREQFF.

The V and J genes are TRBV29-1 and TRBJ2-7, with D perhaps matching TRBD1 (6 bases). Deletions cut 7 bases from V and 4 bases from J, with 11 bases between. CDR3 size: 11 residues. Germline V gene lookup returns CDR1 SQVTM and CDR2 ANQGSEA. CDR3 residues: CSATTGYEQYF. CDR3 DNA: TGCAGCGCCACGACAGGATACGAGCAGTACTTC.

This clonotype came up a few times. The rearrangement uses TRBV12-3 or TRBV12-4 and TRBJ2-5; 9 positions agree with TRBD1. The CDR3 runs to 16 residues. With V trimmed by 7 bases and J by 4 bases, 13 bases remained unmatched. In nucleotides, the CDR3 is TGTGCCAGCACGATAGGGGACAGGGATTTTCGAGAGACCCAGTACTTC. This sequence encodes CASTIGDRDFRETQYF.

This clonotype was picked up a small number of times. The chain combines TRBV20-1 with TRBJ2-1; the D gene is possibly TRBD1 (5 bases). This CDR3 comprises 15 residues. Germline CDR1 is DFQATT and CDR2 is SNEGSKA (reference sequence). V lost 6 bases and J 0 bases, leaving 15 bases between the germline ends. The DNA of the CDR3 is TGCAGTGCACCAAGGGGCGTAAGCTCCTACAATGAGCAGTTCTTC. The encoded protein is CSAPRGVSSYNEQFF.

The rearrangement uses TRBV29-1 and TRBJ2-1, with D possibly called TRBD1 or TRBD2 (6 bases each). Germline assignment: CDR1 SQVTM and CDR2 ANQGSEA. V dropped 0 bases and J dropped 5 bases, with 14 bases sitting between them. The CDR3 consists of 15 residues. The chain's CDR3 is CSVEDSGEANNEQFF. CDR3 coding DNA: TGCAGCGTTGAAGATTCAGGGGAGGCGAACAATGAGCAGTTCTTC.

This clonotype showed up just once. CDR3 bases: TGCAGCGTTACTTCATGGGGTCAGCCCCAGCATTTT. Translation: CSVTSWGQPQHF. The chain couples TRBV29-1 to TRBJ1-5; D remains ambiguous. From germline, CDR1 is SQVTM and CDR2 ANQGSEA. This CDR3 comprises 12 residues. V lost 5 bases to trimming and J lost 6 bases, with 11 bases between them. Full variable domain (outside the CDR3, taken from reference TRBV29-1 and TRBJ1-5): SAVISQKPSRDICQRGTSLTIQCQVDSQVTMMFWYRQQPGQSLTLIATANQGSEATYESGFVIDKFPISRPNLTFSTLTVSNMSPEDSSIYLCSVTSWGQPQHFGDGTRLSIL.

To note about this clonotype: A single base separates this from a much larger clone, so it may be a read error. V is TRBV7-2 and J is TRBJ2-3; D remains unclear. The CDR3 runs to 14 residues. The V gene lost 5 bases and the J gene lost 6 bases, with 15 bases spanning the gap. Germline CDR1 and CDR2: SGHTA and FQGNSA. The CDR3 protein is CASSVGAVGDTQYF. As DNA, the CDR3 is TGTGCCAGCAGCGTAGGCGCAGTTGGGGATACGCAGTATTTT.

This clonotype appeared once. The chain joins TRBV6-1 to TRBJ1-2; D is unresolved. CDR1 MNHNS and CDR2 SASEGT come from the germline V gene. Trimming removed 6 bases from V and 8 bases from J, with 16 bases in between. CDR3 size: 13 residues. CDR3 coding DNA: TGTGCCAGCAGGGAGCCTTTAGTTGGCGGCTACACCTTC. Translated, it gives CASREPLVGGYTF.

This clonotype was counted between two and nine times. The gene calls are TRBV6-6 and TRBJ2-2, with TRBD1 matching 7 bases. V was pared by 5 bases and J by 1 base, with 7 bases of the junction left unmatched. The CDR3 contains 16 residues. Looked up from germline, CDR1 is MNHNY and CDR2 is SVGAGI (reference sequence). For the CDR3, the DNA is TGTGCCAGCAGTCCCCGACGACAGGGGAACACCGGGGAGCTGTTTTTT. Its translation: CASSPRRQGNTGELFF.

The rearrangement uses TRBV20-1 and TRBJ2-5; 7 bases are a match to TRBD1. The end of the DNA is better explained by TRBJ2-1, so the J call may be wrong. Germline assignment: CDR1 DFQATT and CDR2 SNEGSKA (reference sequence). This CDR3 contains 16 residues. Here the CDR3 reads CSARDGRGLPQETQFF. CDR3 in DNA: TGCAGTGCTAGAGATGGTAGGGGGCTACCCCAAGAGACCCAGTTCTTC.

This clonotype turned up a few times. The chain's CDR3 is CASSSGRQPSYEQYF. In nucleotides, the CDR3 is TGTGCCAGCAGCTCCGGACGCCAGCCGTCCTACGAGCAGTACTTC. The chain carries TRBV7-9 and TRBJ2-4; D is unclear. The DNA end favors TRBJ2-7, so the J call may be wrong. There are 15 residues in the CDR3. Germline-derived CDR1 and CDR2 are SEHNR and FQNEAQ (reference sequence).

The rearrangement joins TRBV14 to TRBJ1-1; 9 bases line up with TRBD1. The CDR3 contains 14 residues. Trimming at V came to 6 bases and at J to 2 bases, leaving 4 bases not matched to a gene. CDR1 and CDR2 from the germline V gene are SGHDN and FVKESK. The CDR3 DNA reads as TGTGCCAGCAGGGGACAGGGACTAAACACTGAAGCTTTCTTT. This encodes CASRGQGLNTEAFF. The variable domain in full, completed from reference TRBV14 and TRBJ1-1, reads EAGVTQFPSHSVIEKGQTVTLRCDPISGHDNLYWYRRVMGKEIKFLLHFVKESKQDESGMPNNRFLAERTGGTYSTLKVQPAELEDSGVYFCASRGQGLNTEAFFGQGTRLTVV.

As for this clonotype: Its ends do not fully match the called genes, so a read error is possible. The genes are TRBV20-1 and TRBJ1-1; no firm D call. The CDR3 has 12 residues. Germline CDR1 is DFQATT and CDR2 is SNEGSKA (reference sequence). DNA for the CDR3: TGCAGTGCGCGGGCGGAGAACACTAAAGCTTTCTTT. It yields the protein CSARAENTKAFF.

This clonotype was observed a handful of times. The chain is built from TRBV6-2 or TRBV6-3 and TRBJ2-1; 10 bases are a match to TRBD2. The CDR3 extends over 14 amino acids. Germline V lookup: CDR1 MNHEY, CDR2 SVGEGT. V lost 2 bases, J lost 9 bases, and 4 bases stayed unmatched. The CDR3 spells CASSYGLAGVEQFF. CDR3 nucleotide sequence: TGTGCCAGCAGTTACGGCCTAGCGGGAGTTGAGCAGTTCTTC.

This clonotype was picked up a small number of times. The junction departs from germline at one end; a sequencing error may be responsible. This sequence joins TRBV12-3 or TRBV12-4 and TRBJ2-7; TRBD1 aligns across 8 bases. The CDR3 loop spans 15 amino acids. CDR3 nucleotides: TGTACCAGCAGCTTCCCCAACAGGGGGATCTACGAGCAGTACTTC. Its protein product is CTSSFPNRGIYEQYF.

The chain couples TRBV12-3 or TRBV12-4 to TRBJ2-1, with TRBD2 matching 13 bases. CDR3 size: 14 residues. Trimming cost V 8 bases and J 7 bases; bases outside gene matches: 5. CDR3 sequence (DNA): TGTGCCAGCTCGGGACTAGCGGGATGGAATGAGCAGTTCTTC. Protein product: CASSGLAGWNEQFF.

The chain has TRBV20-1 and TRBJ2-4; 7 bases are a match to TRBD1. V gave up 6 bases and J gave up 1 base; unmatched junction bases: 9. This CDR3 has 15 residues. Germline V gives CDR1 DFQATT, CDR2 SNEGSKA (reference sequence). The CDR3 spells CSAPSRDSAKNIQYF. The CDR3 DNA follows: TGCAGTGCCCCCAGCCGGGACAGTGCCAAAAACATTCAGTACTTC.

The gene calls are TRBV7-9 and TRBJ1-2, with unresolved D. From germline, CDR1 is SEHNR and CDR2 FQNEAQ (reference sequence). The CDR3 is 12 residues long. Trimming left V 5 bases short and J 8 bases short, with 12 bases between. Here the CDR3 reads CASSPGPEGYTF. DNA of the CDR3: TGTGCCAGCAGCCCGGGCCCGGAGGGCTACACCTTC.

The V and J genes are TRBV20-1 and TRBJ2-7, with 9 nucleotides matching TRBD2. CDR3 length equals 16 residues. The V gene end was trimmed by 2 bases and the J gene end by 4 bases; junction bases not matched to a gene: 12. CDR1 and CDR2 (germline): DFQATT, SNEGSKA (reference sequence). This chain's CDR3 is CSARSSRLAEYYEQYF. For the CDR3, the DNA is TGCAGTGCTAGATCTAGCCGACTAGCGGAATATTACGAGCAGTACTTC.

The V and J genes are TRBV3-1 and TRBJ2-1; D call uncertain. Between the trimmed V and J ends, which lost 1 base and 10 bases, there was a span of 11 bases. The CDR3 covers 13 residues. From germline, CDR1 is LGHDT and CDR2 YNNKEL (reference sequence). CDR3 sequence (DNA): TGTGCCAGCAGCCAAGCGGCCGGCCAGGAGCAGTTCTTC. This encodes CASSQAAGQEQFF.

The rearrangement links TRBV4-3 to TRBJ1-6; D is uncertain. The CDR3 has 13 amino acids. V lost 2 bases, J lost 8 bases, and 7 bases lay in between. Germline lookup yields CDR1 LGHNA and CDR2 YSLEER. Written as DNA, the CDR3 is TGCGCCAGCAGCCAATGGAGGGATTCACCCCTCCACTTT. This translates into CASSQWRDSPLHF.

In regard to this clonotype: At one end, the junction sequence differs from germline, possibly due to a read error. V and J are TRBV27 and TRBJ2-1; 12 bases match TRBD2. The CDR3 is 17 amino acids. In germline, CDR1 is MNHEY, CDR2 SMNVEV (reference sequence). The CDR3 here is CACSLTPLAGGFNEQFF. The CDR3 DNA follows: TGTGCCTGCAGTTTGACCCCTCTAGCGGGAGGGTTCAATGAGCAGTTCTTC.